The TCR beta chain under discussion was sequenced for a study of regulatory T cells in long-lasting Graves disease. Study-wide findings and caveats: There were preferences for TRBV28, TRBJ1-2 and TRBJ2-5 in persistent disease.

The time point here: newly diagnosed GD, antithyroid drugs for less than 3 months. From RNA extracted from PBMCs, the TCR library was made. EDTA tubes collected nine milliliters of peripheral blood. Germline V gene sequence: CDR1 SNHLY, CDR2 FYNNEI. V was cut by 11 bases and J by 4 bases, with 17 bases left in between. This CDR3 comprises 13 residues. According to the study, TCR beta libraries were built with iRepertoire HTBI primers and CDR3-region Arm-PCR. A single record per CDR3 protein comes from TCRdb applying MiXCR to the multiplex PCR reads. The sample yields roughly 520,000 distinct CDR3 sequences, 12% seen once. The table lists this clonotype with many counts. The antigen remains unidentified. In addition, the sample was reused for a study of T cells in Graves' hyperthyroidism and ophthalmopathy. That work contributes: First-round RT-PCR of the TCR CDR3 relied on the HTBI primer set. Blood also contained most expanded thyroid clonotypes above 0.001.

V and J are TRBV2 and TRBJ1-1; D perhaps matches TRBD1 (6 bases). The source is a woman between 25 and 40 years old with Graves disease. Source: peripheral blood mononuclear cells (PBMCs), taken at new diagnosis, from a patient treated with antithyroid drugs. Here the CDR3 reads CALRGERPTEAFF. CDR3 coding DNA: TGTGCCCTCAGGGGCGAGAGACCCACTGAAGCTTTCTTT.